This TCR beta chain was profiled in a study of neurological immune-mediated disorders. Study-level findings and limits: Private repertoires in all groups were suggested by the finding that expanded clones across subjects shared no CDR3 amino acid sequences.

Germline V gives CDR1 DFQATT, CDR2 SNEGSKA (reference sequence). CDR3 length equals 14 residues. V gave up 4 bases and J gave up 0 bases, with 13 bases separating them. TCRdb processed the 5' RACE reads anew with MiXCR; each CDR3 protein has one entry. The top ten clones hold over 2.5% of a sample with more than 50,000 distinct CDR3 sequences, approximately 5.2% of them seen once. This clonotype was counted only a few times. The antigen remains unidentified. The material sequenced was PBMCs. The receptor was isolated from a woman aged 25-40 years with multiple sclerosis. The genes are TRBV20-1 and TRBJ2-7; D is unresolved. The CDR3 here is CSATLPGSSYEQYF. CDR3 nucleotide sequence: TGCAGTGCTACCCTGCCGGGCAGCTCCTACGAGCAGTACTTC.